The rows below give T cell receptor beta chains drawn from one sample of a study of blood T cell repertoires in COVID-19. Assay: immunoSEQ multiplex PCR; the TCRdb copy retains only in-frame clones and omits some. The sample lists approximately 230,000 clones, 65% to 85% seen once, with 4% in the top ten. Material for sequencing was peripheral blood. The receptors here all came from a woman between 40 and 50 years old with active or convalescent COVID-19. The CDR3 runs from the conserved cysteine through the conserved F or W. The D gene is left open where the match is weak. Rows give clone size only sometimes, using once, few, many, or a class for an expanded clone.

v_call: TRBV2; j_call: TRBJ2-4; clone_size: NA; d_call: TRBD1; cdr3_nt: TGTGCCAGCAGTGGAGCGCGACAGGGGGCTATGCTAGCCAAAAACATTCAGTACTTC; cdr3_aa: CASSGARQGAMLAKNIQYF
v_call: TRBV6-1; j_call: TRBJ1-2; clone_size: NA; d_call: TRBD1; cdr3_nt: TGTGCCAGCAGTGAAGCGCTTTTCGTTGGACAGGGTCATATCGGTGGCTACACCTTC; cdr3_aa: CASSEALFVGQGHIGGYTF
v_call: TRBV9; j_call: TRBJ2-3; clone_size: NA; d_call: TRBD2; cdr3_nt: TGTGCCAGCAGCGTAGGGACTAGCGGAAATACGCAGTATTTT; cdr3_aa: CASSVGTSGNTQYF
v_call: TRBV19; j_call: TRBJ1-1; clone_size: NA; d_call: TRBD1; cdr3_nt: TGTGCCAGTAGTGCGGACAGGGGGGCGAACACTGAAGCTTTCTTT; cdr3_aa: CASSADRGANTEAFF
v_call: TRBV12-3/TRBV12-4; j_call: TRBJ1-6; clone_size: NA; d_call: NA; cdr3_nt: TGTGCCACCGGTCGGGGGGCTGGGTCACCCCTCCACTTT; cdr3_aa: CATGRGAGSPLHF
v_call: TRBV30; j_call: TRBJ1-2; clone_size: NA; d_call: NA; cdr3_nt: TGTGCCTGGAGTGACGGGTCTAACTATGGCTACACCTTC; cdr3_aa: CAWSDGSNYGYTF
v_call: TRBV12-3/TRBV12-4; j_call: TRBJ1-2; clone_size: few; d_call: NA; cdr3_nt: TGTGCCAGCAGTTTGTCGGGAGGGGGCTACACCTTC; cdr3_aa: CASSLSGGGYTF
v_call: TRBV6-5; j_call: TRBJ1-2; clone_size: NA; d_call: NA; cdr3_nt: TGTGCCAGCAGTTACCCGGGGAGACATGGCTACACCTTC; cdr3_aa: CASSYPGRHGYTF
v_call: TRBV6-2/TRBV6-3; j_call: TRBJ2-7; clone_size: NA; d_call: TRBD2; cdr3_nt: TGTGCCAGCAGTCCCAGCGGGGGGACCTTTTACGAGCAGTACTTC; cdr3_aa: CASSPSGGTFYEQYF
v_call: TRBV5-1; j_call: TRBJ1-2; clone_size: NA; d_call: TRBD1; cdr3_nt: TGCGCCAGCAGCCCTGAGACAGGGACCGCCTATGGCTACACCTTC; cdr3_aa: CASSPETGTAYGYTF
v_call: TRBV19; j_call: TRBJ1-5; clone_size: NA; d_call: NA; cdr3_nt: TGTGCCAGTAGCCAGGGCTTAAGCAATCAGCCCCAGCATTTT; cdr3_aa: CASSQGLSNQPQHF
v_call: TRBV18; j_call: TRBJ1-5; clone_size: NA; d_call: TRBD1; cdr3_nt: TGTGCCAGCTCCCCCAACAGGGGAGGTCAGCCCCAGCATTTT; cdr3_aa: CASSPNRGGQPQHF
v_call: TRBV6-5; j_call: TRBJ1-1; clone_size: NA; d_call: NA; cdr3_nt: TGTGCCAGCAGTACACGCCGACACATGAACACTGAAGCTTTCTTT; cdr3_aa: CASSTRRHMNTEAFF
v_call: TRBV29-1; j_call: TRBJ2-7; clone_size: NA; d_call: NA; cdr3_nt: TGCAGCGTCAAAGTCGGGGGAACGTCTGGCGAGCAGTACTTC; cdr3_aa: CSVKVGGTSGEQYF
v_call: TRBV2; j_call: TRBJ2-2; clone_size: NA; d_call: TRBD2; cdr3_nt: TGTGCCAGCAGTCTCCGCCTTGCAGCGGGGGGAGCGAACACCGGGGAGCTGTTTTTT; cdr3_aa: CASSLRLAAGGANTGELFF
v_call: TRBV30; j_call: TRBJ1-3; clone_size: NA; d_call: NA; cdr3_nt: TGTGCCTGGAGTACAGGGACGTCTGGAAACACCATATATTTT; cdr3_aa: CAWSTGTSGNTIYF
v_call: TRBV6-4; j_call: TRBJ2-3; clone_size: NA; d_call: NA; cdr3_nt: TGTGCCAGCAGTGACTACAGGCACGCACCTACGCAGTATTTT; cdr3_aa: CASSDYRHAPTQYF
v_call: TRBV5-1; j_call: TRBJ2-2; clone_size: NA; d_call: NA; cdr3_nt: TGCGCCAGCAGCTTGGATGGCCCCGGGGAGCTGTTTTTT; cdr3_aa: CASSLDGPGELFF
v_call: TRBV7-8; j_call: TRBJ1-5; clone_size: few; d_call: TRBD1; cdr3_nt: TGTGCCAGCAGCTTACAGACAGGGTTGCAGCCCCAGCATTTT; cdr3_aa: CASSLQTGLQPQHF
v_call: TRBV6-1; j_call: TRBJ2-1; clone_size: once; d_call: NA; cdr3_nt: TGTGCCAGCAGTGGATTAGACAGAGTAGTACCCAATGAGCAGTTCTTC; cdr3_aa: CASSGLDRVVPNEQFF
v_call: TRBV28; j_call: TRBJ1-5; clone_size: NA; d_call: NA; cdr3_nt: TGTGCCAGCAGTTTCTTATCTCGGGGTAGCAATCAGCCCCAGCATTTT; cdr3_aa: CASSFLSRGSNQPQHF
v_call: TRBV15; j_call: TRBJ1-1; clone_size: NA; d_call: NA; cdr3_nt: TGTGCCACCAGCTCCCTCTTGACCATCGGTGCAGGGCCCATGGAGGAAGCTTTCTTT; cdr3_aa: CATSSLLTIGAGPMEEAFF
v_call: TRBV7-8; j_call: TRBJ2-1; clone_size: NA; d_call: NA; cdr3_nt: TGTGCCAGCAGCTCCCTCGGGGGCAATGAGCAGTTCTTC; cdr3_aa: CASSSLGGNEQFF
v_call: TRBV10-3; j_call: TRBJ2-2; clone_size: NA; d_call: NA; cdr3_nt: TGTGCCATCAGTGACCAGGGATCGAACACCGGGGAGCTGTTTTTT; cdr3_aa: CAISDQGSNTGELFF
v_call: TRBV9; j_call: TRBJ1-6; clone_size: once; d_call: NA; cdr3_nt: TGTGCCAGCAGCGTAGGGGGGGATAATTCACCCCTCCACTTT; cdr3_aa: CASSVGGDNSPLHF
v_call: TRBV10-3; j_call: TRBJ1-2; clone_size: NA; d_call: TRBD1; cdr3_nt: TGTGCCATCAGTGACCGTCCGGGACAGGACGGCTATGGCTACACCTTC; cdr3_aa: CAISDRPGQDGYGYTF
v_call: TRBV5-5; j_call: TRBJ2-3; clone_size: NA; d_call: TRBD1; cdr3_nt: TGTGCCAGCACATTGACAGGGGGAAGTTTCGATACGCAGTATTTT; cdr3_aa: CASTLTGGSFDTQYF
v_call: TRBV7-9; j_call: TRBJ2-2; clone_size: NA; d_call: NA; cdr3_nt: TGTGCCAGCAGCTTAGCGGCAGGGGGGACCGGGGAGCTGTTTTTT; cdr3_aa: CASSLAAGGTGELFF
v_call: TRBV5-1; j_call: TRBJ2-6; clone_size: NA; d_call: NA; cdr3_nt: TGCGCCAGCAGCTTGAGTACAGCTGGGGCCAACGTCCTGACTTTC; cdr3_aa: CASSLSTAGANVLTF
v_call: TRBV9; j_call: TRBJ1-1; clone_size: once; d_call: NA; cdr3_nt: TGTGCCAGCAGCGTAGGCCCCGCCGGCCGGGGGACGACTGAAGCTTTCTTT; cdr3_aa: CASSVGPAGRGTTEAFF
v_call: TRBV27; j_call: TRBJ1-2; clone_size: NA; d_call: TRBD1; cdr3_nt: TGTGCCAGCAGTTTATGGGCAGAACAGGGGGCAGGAGGCTACACCTTC; cdr3_aa: CASSLWAEQGAGGYTF
v_call: TRBV19; j_call: TRBJ2-2; clone_size: NA; d_call: NA; cdr3_nt: TGTGCCAGTAGTATGGCCAACAGGAACACCGGGGAGCTGTTTTTT; cdr3_aa: CASSMANRNTGELFF